The T cell receptor (beta chain) described here comes from a study of blood T cell repertoires in COVID-19. Turning to the study itself: Sample material is recorded as cDNA or gDNA derived from T cells, B-cell-depleted T cells, or PBMCs.

V gave up 2 bases and J gave up 2 bases, with 4 bases separating them. The CDR3 runs 13 residues. Germline V gene data show CDR1 as SGHNT and CDR2 as YYREEE (reference sequence). Per the original methods: Researchers report that nucleated cell counts were estimated from reference gene primer amplification. Here immunoSEQ multiplex PCR was the method, and the copy in TCRdb shows in-frame clones only, minus some. Clone size and the V and J calls come from that table; the DNA yielded D and trimming. Seen here are roughly 350,000 clones, roughly 90% observed once, and the top ten hold roughly 18%. Two negative PCRs, clearance, or symptom resolution characterized the recovered Cohort 3 donors.

This TCR was recovered from a woman younger than 45 who had recovered from COVID-19. V usage is TRBV5-4 and J usage is TRBJ2-2; D gene unclear. Sequencing was carried out using PBMCs or T cells enriched from blood (not recorded which). CDR3 nucleotides: TGTGCCAGCAGCTTTTATAACACCGGGGAGCTGTTTTTT. As protein: CASSFYNTGELFF. Combining the CDR3 with reference TRBV5-4 and TRBJ2-2 gives the whole variable domain ETGVTQSPTHLIKTRGQQVTLRCSSQSGHNTVSWYQQALGQGPQFIFQYYREEENGRGNFPPRFSGLQFPNYSSELNVNALELDDSALYLCASSFYNTGELFFGEGSRLTVL.